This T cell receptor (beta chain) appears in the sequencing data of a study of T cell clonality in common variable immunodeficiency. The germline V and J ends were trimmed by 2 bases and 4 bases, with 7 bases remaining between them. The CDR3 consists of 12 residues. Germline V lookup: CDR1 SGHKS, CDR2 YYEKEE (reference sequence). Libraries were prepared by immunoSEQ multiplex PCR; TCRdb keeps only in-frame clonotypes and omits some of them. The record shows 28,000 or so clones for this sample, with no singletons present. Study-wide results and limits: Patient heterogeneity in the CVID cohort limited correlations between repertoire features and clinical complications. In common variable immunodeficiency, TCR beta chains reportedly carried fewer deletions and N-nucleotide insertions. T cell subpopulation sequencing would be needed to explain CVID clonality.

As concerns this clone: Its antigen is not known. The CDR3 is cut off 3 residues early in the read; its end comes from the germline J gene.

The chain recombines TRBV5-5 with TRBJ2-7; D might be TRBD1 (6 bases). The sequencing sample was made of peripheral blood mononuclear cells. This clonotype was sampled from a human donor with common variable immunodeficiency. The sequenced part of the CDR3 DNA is TGTGCCAGCAGCTTCCAGGGGTACGAG. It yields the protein CASSFQGYE. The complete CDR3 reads CASSFQGYEQYF.